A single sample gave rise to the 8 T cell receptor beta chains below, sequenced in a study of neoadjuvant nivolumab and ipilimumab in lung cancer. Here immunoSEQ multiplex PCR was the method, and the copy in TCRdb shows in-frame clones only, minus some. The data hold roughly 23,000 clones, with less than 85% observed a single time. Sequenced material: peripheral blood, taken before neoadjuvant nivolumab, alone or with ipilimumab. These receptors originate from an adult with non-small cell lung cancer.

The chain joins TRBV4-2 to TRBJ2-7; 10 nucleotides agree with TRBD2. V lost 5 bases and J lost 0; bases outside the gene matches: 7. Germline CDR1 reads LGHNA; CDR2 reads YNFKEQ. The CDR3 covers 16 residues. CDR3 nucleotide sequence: TGTGCCAGCAGCTCCCGGACTAGCGGCTACTCCTACGAGCAGTACTTC. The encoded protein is CASSSRTSGYSYEQYF.

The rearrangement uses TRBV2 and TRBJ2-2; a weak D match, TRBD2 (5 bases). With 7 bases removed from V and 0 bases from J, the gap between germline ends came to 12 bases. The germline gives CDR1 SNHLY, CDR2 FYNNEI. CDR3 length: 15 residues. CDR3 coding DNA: TGTGCCAGCAACGGAGGCAGAGCGAACACCGGGGAGCTGTTTTTT. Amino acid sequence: CASNGGRANTGELFF.

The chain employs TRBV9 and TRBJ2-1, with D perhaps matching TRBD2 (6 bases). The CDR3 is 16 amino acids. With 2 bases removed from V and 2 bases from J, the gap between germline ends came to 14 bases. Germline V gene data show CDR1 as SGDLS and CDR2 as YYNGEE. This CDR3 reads CASSVYGGTPYNEQFF. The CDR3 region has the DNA TGTGCCAGCAGCGTTTACGGCGGGACCCCCTACAATGAGCAGTTCTTC.

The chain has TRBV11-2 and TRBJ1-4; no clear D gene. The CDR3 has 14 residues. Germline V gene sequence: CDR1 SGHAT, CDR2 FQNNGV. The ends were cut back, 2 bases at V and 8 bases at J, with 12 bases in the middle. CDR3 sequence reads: CASSLTSSFEKLFF. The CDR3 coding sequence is TGTGCCAGCAGCTTAACCTCAAGCTTCGAAAAACTGTTTTTT. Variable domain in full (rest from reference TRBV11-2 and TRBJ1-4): EAGVAQSPRYKIIEKRQSVAFWCNPISGHATLYWYQQILGQGPKLLIQFQNNGVVDDSQLPKDRFSAERLKGVDSTLKIQPAKLEDSAVYLCASSLTSSFEKLFFGSGTQLSVL.

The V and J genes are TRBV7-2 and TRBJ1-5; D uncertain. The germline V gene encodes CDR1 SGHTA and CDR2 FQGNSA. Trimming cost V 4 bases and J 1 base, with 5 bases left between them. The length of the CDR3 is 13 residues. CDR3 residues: CASSSQSNQPQHF. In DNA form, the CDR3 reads TGTGCCAGCAGCTCACAGAGCAATCAGCCCCAGCATTTT. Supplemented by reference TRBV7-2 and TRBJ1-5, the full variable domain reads GAGVSQSPSNKVTEKGKDVELRCDPISGHTALYWYRQSLGQGLEFLIYFQGNSAPDKSGLPSDRFSAERTGGSVSTLTIQRTQQEDSAVYLCASSSQSNQPQHFGDGTRLSIL.

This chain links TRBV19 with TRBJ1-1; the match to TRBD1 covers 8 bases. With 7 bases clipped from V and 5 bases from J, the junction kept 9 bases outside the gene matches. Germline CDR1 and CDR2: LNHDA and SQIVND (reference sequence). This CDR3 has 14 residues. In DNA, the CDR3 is TGTGCCAGTACCAATCACAGGGGGAGGACTGAAGCTTTCTTT. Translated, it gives CASTNHRGRTEAFF.

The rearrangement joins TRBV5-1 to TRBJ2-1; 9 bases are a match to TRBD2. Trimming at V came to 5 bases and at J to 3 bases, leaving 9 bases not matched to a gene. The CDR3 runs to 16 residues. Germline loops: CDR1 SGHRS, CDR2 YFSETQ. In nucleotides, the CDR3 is TGCGCCAGCAGACTACAGACTAGCGGCAACTACAATGAGCAGTTCTTC. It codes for CASRLQTSGNYNEQFF. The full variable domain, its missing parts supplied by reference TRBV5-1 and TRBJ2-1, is KAGVTQTPRYLIKTRGQQVTLSCSPISGHRSVSWYQQTPGQGLQFLFEYFSETQRNKGNFPGRFSGRQFSNSRSEMNVSTLELGDSALYLCASRLQTSGNYNEQFFGPGTRLTVL.

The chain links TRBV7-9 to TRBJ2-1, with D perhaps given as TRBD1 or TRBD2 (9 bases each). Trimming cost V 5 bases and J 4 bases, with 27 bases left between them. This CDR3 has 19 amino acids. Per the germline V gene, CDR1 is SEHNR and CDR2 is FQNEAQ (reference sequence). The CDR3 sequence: CASSARDRASGIAYNEQFF. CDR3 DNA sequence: TGTGCCAGCAGCGCTAGGGACAGGGCTAGCGGGATCGCGTACAATGAGCAGTTCTTC.